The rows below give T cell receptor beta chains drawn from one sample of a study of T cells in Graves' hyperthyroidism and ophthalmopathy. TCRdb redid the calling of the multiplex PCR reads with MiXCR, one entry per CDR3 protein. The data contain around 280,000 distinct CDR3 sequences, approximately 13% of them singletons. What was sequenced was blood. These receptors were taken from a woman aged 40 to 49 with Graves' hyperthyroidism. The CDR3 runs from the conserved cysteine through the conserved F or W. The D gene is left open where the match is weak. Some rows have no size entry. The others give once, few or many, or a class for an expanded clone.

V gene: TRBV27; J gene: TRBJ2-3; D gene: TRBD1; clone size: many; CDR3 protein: CASSNGQGPDTQYF; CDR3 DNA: TGTGCCAGCAGCAACGGACAGGGTCCAGATACGCAGTATTTT
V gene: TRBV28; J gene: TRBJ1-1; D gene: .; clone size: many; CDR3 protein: CASSPQGTGSYTEAFF; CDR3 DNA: TGTGCCAGCAGTCCCCAGGGAACGGGGTCGTACACTGAAGCTTTCTTT
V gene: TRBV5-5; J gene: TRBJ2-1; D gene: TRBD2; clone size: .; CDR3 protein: CASSPTPSGSGNEQFF; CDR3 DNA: TGTGCCAGCAGCCCCACCCCTAGCGGGAGTGGCAATGAGCAGTTCTTC
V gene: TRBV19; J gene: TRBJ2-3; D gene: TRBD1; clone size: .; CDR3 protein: CASSMKGARDTQYF; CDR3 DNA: TGTGCCAGTAGTATGAAGGGGGCGCGTGATACGCAGTATTTT
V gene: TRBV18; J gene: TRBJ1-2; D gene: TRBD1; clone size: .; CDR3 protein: CASSPPGQGREGYTF; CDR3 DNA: TGTGCCAGCTCACCACCGGGACAGGGAAGGGAAGGCTACACCTTC
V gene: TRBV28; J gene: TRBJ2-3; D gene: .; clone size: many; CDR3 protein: CASTVGTDTQYF; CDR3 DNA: TGTGCCAGCACGGTGGGCACAGATACGCAGTATTTT
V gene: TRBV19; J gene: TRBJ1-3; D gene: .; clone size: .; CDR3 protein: CASTTWGAGNTIYF; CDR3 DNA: TGTGCCAGTACCACCTGGGGCGCTGGAAACACCATATATTTT
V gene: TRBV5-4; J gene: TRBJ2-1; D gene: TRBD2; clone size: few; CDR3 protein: CASSLGPTSGNEQFF; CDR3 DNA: TGTGCCAGCAGCTTGGGGCCGACTAGCGGTAATGAGCAGTTCTTC
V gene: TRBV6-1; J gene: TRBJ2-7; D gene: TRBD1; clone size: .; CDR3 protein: CAGSEDRAYEQYF; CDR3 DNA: TGTGCCGGCAGTGAAGACAGGGCCTACGAGCAGTACTTC
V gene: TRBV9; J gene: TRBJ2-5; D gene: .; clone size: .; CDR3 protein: CASSLEVGREETQYF; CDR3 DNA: TGTGCCAGCAGCTTGGAGGTAGGGCGAGAAGAGACCCAGTACTTC
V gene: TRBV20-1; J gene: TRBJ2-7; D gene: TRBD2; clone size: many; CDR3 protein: CSASTSGRPTYEQYF; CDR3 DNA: TGCAGTGCCTCAACTAGCGGGAGGCCCACCTACGAGCAGTACTTC
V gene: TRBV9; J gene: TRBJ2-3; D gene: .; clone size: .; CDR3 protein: CASSGTLATDTQYF; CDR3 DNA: TGTGCCAGCAGCGGGACCCTCGCCACAGATACGCAGTATTTT
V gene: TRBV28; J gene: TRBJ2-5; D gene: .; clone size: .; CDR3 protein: CAANPGETQYF; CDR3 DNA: TGTGCCGCGAACCCGGGGGAGACCCAGTACTTC
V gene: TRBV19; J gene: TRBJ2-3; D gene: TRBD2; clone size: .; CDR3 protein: CASSISAGGPRDTQYF; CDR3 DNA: TGTGCCAGTAGTATTTCAGCGGGAGGGCCTAGAGATACGCAGTATTTT
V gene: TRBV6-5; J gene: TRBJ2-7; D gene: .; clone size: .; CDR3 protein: CASSYPNRVHYGQYF; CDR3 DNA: TGTGCCAGCAGTTACCCGAACAGGGTCCACTACGGGCAGTACTTC
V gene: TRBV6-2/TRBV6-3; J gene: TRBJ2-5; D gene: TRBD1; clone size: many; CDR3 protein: CASSYQGVRQETQYF; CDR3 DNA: TGTGCCAGCAGTTACCAGGGGGTGAGACAAGAGACCCAGTACTTC
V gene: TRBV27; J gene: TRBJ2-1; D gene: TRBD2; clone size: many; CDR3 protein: CASSLTGGPTMKQFF; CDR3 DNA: TGTGCCAGCAGTTTAACGGGAGGACCTACAATGAAGCAGTTCTTC
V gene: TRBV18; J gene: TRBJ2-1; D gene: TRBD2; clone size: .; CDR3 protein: CASSPLAGKFDNEQFF; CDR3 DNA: TGTGCCAGCTCACCCCTAGCGGGAAAATTTGACAATGAGCAGTTCTTC
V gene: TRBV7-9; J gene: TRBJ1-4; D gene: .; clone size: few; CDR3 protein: CASSLGRDSEKLFF; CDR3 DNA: TGTGCCAGCAGCTTGGGCAGGGATTCCGAAAAACTGTTTTTT
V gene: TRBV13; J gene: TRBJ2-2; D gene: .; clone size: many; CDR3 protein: CASRSNKNTGELFF; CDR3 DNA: TGTGCCAGCCGATCCAACAAGAACACCGGGGAGCTGTTTTTT
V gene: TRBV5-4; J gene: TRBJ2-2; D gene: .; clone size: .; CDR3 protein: CASSLGTGVNTGELFF; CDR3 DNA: TGTGCCAGCAGCTTGGGGACCGGAGTCAACACCGGGGAGCTGTTTTTT
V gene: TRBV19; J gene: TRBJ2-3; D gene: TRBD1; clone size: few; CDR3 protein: CASRAGTGDTDTQYF; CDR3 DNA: TGTGCCAGTAGAGCCGGGACAGGGGACACAGATACGCAGTATTTT
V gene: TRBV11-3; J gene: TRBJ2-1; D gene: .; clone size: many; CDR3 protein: CASSSGTINEQFF; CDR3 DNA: TGTGCCAGCAGCTCCGGGACCATCAATGAGCAGTTCTTC
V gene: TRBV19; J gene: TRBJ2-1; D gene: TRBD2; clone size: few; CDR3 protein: CASSITSGSSNEQFF; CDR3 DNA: TGTGCCAGTAGTATAACTAGCGGGAGCTCCAATGAGCAGTTCTTC
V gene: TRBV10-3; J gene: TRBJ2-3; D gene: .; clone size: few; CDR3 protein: CAIRRGTSTDTQYF; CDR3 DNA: TGTGCCATCAGGAGGGGGACTAGCACAGATACGCAGTATTTT